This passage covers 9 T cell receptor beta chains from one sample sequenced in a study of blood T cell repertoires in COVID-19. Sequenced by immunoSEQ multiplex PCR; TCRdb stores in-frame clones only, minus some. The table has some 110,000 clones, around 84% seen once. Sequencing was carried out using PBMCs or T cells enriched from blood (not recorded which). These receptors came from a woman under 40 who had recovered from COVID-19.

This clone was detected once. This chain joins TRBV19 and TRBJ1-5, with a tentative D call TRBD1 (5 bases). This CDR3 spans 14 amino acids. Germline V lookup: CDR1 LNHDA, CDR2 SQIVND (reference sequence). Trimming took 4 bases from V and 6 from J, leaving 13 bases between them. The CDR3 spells CASSTWGVGQPQHF. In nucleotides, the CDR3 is TGTGCCAGTAGTACGTGGGGGGTCGGTCAGCCCCAGCATTTT. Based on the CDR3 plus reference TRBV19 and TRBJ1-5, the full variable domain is DGGITQSPKYLFRKEGQNVTLSCEQNLNHDAMYWYRQDPGQGLRLIYYSQIVNDFQKGDIAEGYSVSREKKESFPLTVTSAQKNPTAFYLCASSTWGVGQPQHFGDGTRLSIL.

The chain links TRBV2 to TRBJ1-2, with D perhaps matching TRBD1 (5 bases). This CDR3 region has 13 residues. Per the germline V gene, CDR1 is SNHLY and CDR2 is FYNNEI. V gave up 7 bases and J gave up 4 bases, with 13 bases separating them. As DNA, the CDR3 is TGTGCCAGCACCGGCAGGGCGACCTATGGCTACACCTTC. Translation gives CASTGRATYGYTF.

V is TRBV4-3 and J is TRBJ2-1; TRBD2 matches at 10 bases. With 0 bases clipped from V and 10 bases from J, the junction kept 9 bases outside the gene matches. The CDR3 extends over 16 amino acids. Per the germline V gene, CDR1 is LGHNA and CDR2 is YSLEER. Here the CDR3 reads CASSQDGLAGVGEQFF. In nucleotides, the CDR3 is TGCGCCAGCAGCCAAGACGGGCTAGCGGGAGTAGGGGAGCAGTTCTTC.

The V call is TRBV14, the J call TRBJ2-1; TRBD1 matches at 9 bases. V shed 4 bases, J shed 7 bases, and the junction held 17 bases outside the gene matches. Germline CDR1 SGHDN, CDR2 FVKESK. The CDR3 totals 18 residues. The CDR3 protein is CASSRTFLGDRVRNEQFF. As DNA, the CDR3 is TGTGCCAGCAGCCGGACATTTTTAGGGGACAGGGTAAGAAATGAGCAGTTCTTC.

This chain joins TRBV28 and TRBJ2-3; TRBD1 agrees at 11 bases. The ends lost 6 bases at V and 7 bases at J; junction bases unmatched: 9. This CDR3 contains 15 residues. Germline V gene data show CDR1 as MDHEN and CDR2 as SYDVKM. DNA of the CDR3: TGTGCCAGCAGAGGACAGGGGGCTTTTACTAATACGCAGTATTTT. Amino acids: CASRGQGAFTNTQYF.

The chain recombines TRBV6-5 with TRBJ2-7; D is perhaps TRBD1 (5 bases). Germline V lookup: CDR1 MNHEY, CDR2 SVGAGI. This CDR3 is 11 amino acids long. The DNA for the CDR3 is TGTGACGTGGGGCGGCATTTTGAGCAGTACTTC. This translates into CDVGRHFEQYF.

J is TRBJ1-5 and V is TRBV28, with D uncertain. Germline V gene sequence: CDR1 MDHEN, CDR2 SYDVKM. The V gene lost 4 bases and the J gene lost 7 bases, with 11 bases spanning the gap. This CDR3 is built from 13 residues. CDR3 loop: CASSYPSLQPQHF. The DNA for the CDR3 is TGTGCCAGCAGTTACCCTAGTTTACAGCCCCAGCATTTT.

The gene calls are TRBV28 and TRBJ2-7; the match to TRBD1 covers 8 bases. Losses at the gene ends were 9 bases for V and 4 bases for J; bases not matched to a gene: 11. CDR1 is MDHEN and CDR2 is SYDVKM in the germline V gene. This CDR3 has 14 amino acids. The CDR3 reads CASSTGTGKYEQYF. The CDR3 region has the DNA TGTGCCAGTTCCACCGGGACAGGAAAGTACGAGCAGTACTTC.

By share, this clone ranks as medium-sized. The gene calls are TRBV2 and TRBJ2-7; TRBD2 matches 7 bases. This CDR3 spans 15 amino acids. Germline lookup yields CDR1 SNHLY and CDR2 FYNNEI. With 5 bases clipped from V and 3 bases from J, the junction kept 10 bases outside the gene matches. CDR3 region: CASSYRRTSLYEQYF. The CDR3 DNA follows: TGTGCCAGCAGTTATCGACGGACTAGTCTCTACGAGCAGTACTTC.